This entry lists 29 T cell receptor beta chains sequenced from one sample in a study of T cell responses to AZD1222 COVID-19 vaccine. Sequenced by immunoSEQ multiplex PCR; TCRdb stores in-frame clones only, minus some. The data contain 90,000 to 150,000 clones, less than 90% of them singletons. The sample was peripheral blood, taken on day 0 of AZD1222 vaccination. These receptors originate from an adult in good health.

The rearrangement joins TRBV27 to TRBJ2-7; 11 bases line up with TRBD2. From germline, CDR1 is MNHEY and CDR2 SMNVEV (reference sequence). V shed 6 bases, J shed 2 bases, and the junction held 9 bases outside the gene matches. The CDR3 is made up of 16 amino acids. The CDR3 loop is CASRTGASGGTYEQYF. The CDR3 nucleotides are TGTGCCAGCAGAACTGGGGCTAGCGGGGGGACCTACGAGCAGTACTTC.

This chain uses TRBV7-3 with TRBJ2-5, with TRBD2 matching 8 bases. This CDR3 spans 15 amino acids. With V trimmed by 2 bases and J by 5 bases, 7 bases remained unmatched. Per germline, CDR1 SGHTA and CDR2 FQGTGA. Here the CDR3 reads CASSLGPAGVETQYF. The DNA of the CDR3 is TGTGCCAGCAGCTTAGGGCCAGCGGGAGTGGAGACCCAGTACTTC.

This chain uses TRBV7-9 with TRBJ2-1; weak D call: TRBD1 (7 bases). The CDR3 has 16 residues. CDR1 SEHNR and CDR2 FQNEAQ come from the germline V gene (reference sequence). The chain's CDR3 is CAARIQGEEMGNEQFF. As DNA, the CDR3 is TGTGCGGCCCGGATTCAGGGGGAGGAAATGGGCAATGAGCAGTTCTTC.

The chain is built from TRBV1 and TRBJ2-1; the table gives TRBD2 as D, unverified against the DNA. TRBV1 is labeled a pseudogene. This CDR3 region has 13 residues. CDR3 amino acids: CTSSQGEGGPQFF. Written as DNA, the CDR3 is TGCACCAGCAGCCAAGGGGAGGGGGGACCACAGTTCTTC.

This sequence joins TRBV5-1 and TRBJ2-3, with D tentatively TRBD2 (5 bases). CDR3 size: 14 residues. The ends were cut back, 0 bases at V and 1 base at J, with 6 bases in the middle. CDR1 is SGHRS and CDR2 is YFSETQ in the germline V gene. CDR3: CASSLGGGTDTQYF. CDR3 nucleotide sequence: TGCGCCAGCAGCTTGGGGGGAGGCACAGATACGCAGTATTTT.

CDR3 sequence: CASSVRGQLGNTIYF. CDR3 in DNA: TGTGCCAGCAGTGTGCGAGGACAGCTTGGAAACACCATATATTTT. The chain links TRBV2 to TRBJ1-3; the D gene is possibly TRBD1 (6 bases). The CDR3 covers 15 residues. Looked up from germline, CDR1 is SNHLY and CDR2 is FYNNEI. The V gene lost 4 bases and the J gene lost 3 bases, with 13 bases spanning the gap.

This clone has a single count. The CDR3 nucleotides are TGTGCCAGCAGCTTGGCTAGCGGGAGAGGGAGAGATACGCAGTATTTT. Translation: CASSLASGRGRDTQYF. The chain combines TRBV5-6 with TRBJ2-3; TRBD2 matches 10 bases. The ends lost 0 bases at V and 5 bases at J; junction bases unmatched: 6. Germline V gene data show CDR1 as SGHDT and CDR2 as YYEEEE. The CDR3 is 16 residues long.

The chain has TRBV7-3 and TRBJ1-1; maybe TRBD1 (6 bases). Germline CDR1 is SGHTA and CDR2 is FQGTGA. Trimming took 3 bases from V and 2 from J, leaving 13 bases between them. The CDR3 runs 15 residues. In DNA, the CDR3 is TGTGCCAGCAGCTTGTTGGGGGGCCGAAACACTGAAGCTTTCTTT. This translates into CASSLLGGRNTEAFF.

For the CDR3, the DNA is TGTGCCAGCAGGCCACAGGGGACCGGAAACACCATATATTTT. It specifies CASRPQGTGNTIYF. The chain carries TRBV7-8 and TRBJ1-3; 7 bases match TRBD1. Germline CDR1 reads SGHVS; CDR2 reads FQNEAQ. The CDR3 sequence is 14 residues long. V gave up 6 bases and J gave up 4 bases; unmatched junction bases: 6.

This clone was recorded only once. The V gene is TRBV5-6, the J gene TRBJ1-2, with 7 bases lining up with TRBD1. The length of the CDR3 is 15 residues. Germline assignment: CDR1 SGHDT and CDR2 YYEEEE. The V segment lost 7 bases and the J segment 3 bases; nucleotides outside the gene matches: 12. In DNA form, the CDR3 reads TGTGCCAGCTCCCGCTTAGGACAGGTCCACTATGGCTACACCTTC. Translated, it gives CASSRLGQVHYGYTF.

This clone was counted a single time. The chain uses TRBV19 and TRBJ2-2, with D possibly matching TRBD2 (6 bases). The CDR3 runs to 16 residues. Germline V gene lookup returns CDR1 LNHDA and CDR2 SQIVND (reference sequence). V shed 3 bases and J shed 5 bases, with 16 bases lying between them. The CDR3 protein is CASSILQLAGTGELFF. CDR3 bases: TGTGCCAGTAGTATCCTCCAACTAGCAGGGACCGGGGAGCTGTTTTTT.

The V call is TRBV15, the J call TRBJ1-4; D is unclear. The CDR3 runs to 15 residues. The germline gives CDR1 LNHNV, CDR2 YYDKDF (reference sequence). Trimming removed 0 bases from V and 0 bases from J, with 5 bases in between. In DNA form, the CDR3 reads TGTGCCACCAGCAGAGACCTAGCAACTAATGAAAAACTGTTTTTT. Its protein is CATSRDLATNEKLFF.

The V and J genes are TRBV3-1 (or the pseudogene TRBV3-2) and TRBJ1-1; D remains unclear. V lost 4 bases and J 1 base, leaving 10 bases between the germline ends. The CDR3 extends over 14 amino acids. The germline V gene encodes CDR1 LGHDT and CDR2 YNNKEL (reference sequence). CDR3 sequence reads: CASSPSWPNTEAFF. The CDR3 nucleotides read TGTGCCAGCAGCCCCAGTTGGCCGAACACTGAAGCTTTCTTT.

CDR3 DNA sequence: TGCGCCAGCAGCGGAGACACCAGGGGGAGTGATGAAAAACTGTTTTTT. Its translation is CASSGDTRGSDEKLFF. The rearrangement links TRBV5-1 to TRBJ1-4; 7 bases align to TRBD1. V was pared by 4 bases and J by 6 bases, with 12 bases of the junction left unmatched. The V gene's germline CDR1 is SGHRS and CDR2 YFSETQ. The CDR3 consists of 16 residues.

The chain uses TRBV18 and TRBJ1-6; 7 bases agree with TRBD1. Germline V gene lookup returns CDR1 KGHSH and CDR2 LQKENI. After removal of 6 bases from V and 0 bases from J, the junction contained 5 bases not matched to a gene. The length of the CDR3 is 16 residues. The CDR3: CASSLDRSSYNSPLHF. CDR3 sequence (DNA): TGTGCCAGCTCCCTGGACAGGAGCTCCTATAATTCACCCCTCCACTTT.

This clone was seen once. The chain couples TRBV27 to TRBJ2-3, with 11 bases aligning to TRBD2. CDR1 MNHEY and CDR2 SMNVEV come from the germline V gene (reference sequence). V lost 2 bases and J lost 2; bases outside the gene matches: 12. This CDR3 has 19 residues. The CDR3 coding sequence is TGTGCCAGCAGTTTACTCCCCCTGACTAGCGGGACATACACAGATACGCAGTATTTT. Its protein product is CASSLLPLTSGTYTDTQYF.

J is TRBJ2-1 and V is TRBV19; D is perhaps TRBD2 (6 bases). Trimming cost V 6 bases and J 0 bases, with 12 bases left between them. This CDR3 has 15 amino acids. Germline CDR1 reads LNHDA; CDR2 reads SQIVND (reference sequence). In nucleotides, the CDR3 is TGTGCCAGTAGGGAGCGGGCGAGCTCCTACAATGAGCAGTTCTTC. The encoded protein is CASRERASSYNEQFF. The full variable domain, its missing parts supplied by reference TRBV19 and TRBJ2-1, is DGGITQSPKYLFRKEGQNVTLSCEQNLNHDAMYWYRQDPGQGLRLIYYSQIVNDFQKGDIAEGYSVSREKKESFPLTVTSAQKNPTAFYLCASRERASSYNEQFFGPGTRLTVL.

The rearrangement uses TRBV27 and TRBJ1-4; D possibly corresponds to TRBD1 (6 bases). Trimming took off 7 bases at V and 7 bases at J, with 22 bases between the two ends. CDR3 length: 16 residues. Germline loops: CDR1 MNHEY, CDR2 SMNVEV (reference sequence). The CDR3 here is CASTPGRGGRREKLFF. The CDR3 DNA sequence: TGTGCCAGCACCCCAGGACGAGGGGGGCGTCGTGAAAAACTGTTTTTT.

The V gene is TRBV27, the J gene TRBJ1-2; maybe TRBD1 (6 bases). The V end lost 3 bases, the J end lost 0 bases, and 29 bases lay between the germline ends. Germline V CDR1 and CDR2: MNHEY, SMNVEV (reference sequence). This CDR3 is 21 amino acids long. CDR3 sequence: CASSLGGVQTQGQRANYGYTF. CDR3 DNA: TGTGCCAGCAGTTTGGGTGGGGTCCAGACCCAGGGGCAACGAGCTAACTATGGCTACACCTTC.

This chain links TRBV3-1 (or the pseudogene TRBV3-2) with TRBJ1-3, with TRBD1 matching 7 bases. V lost 1 base to trimming and J lost 5 bases; unmatched junction nucleotides: 5. The CDR3 totals 15 residues. Germline-derived CDR1 and CDR2 are LGHDT and YNNKEL (reference sequence). The CDR3 DNA follows: TGTGCCAGCAGCCAAGTTCCAGGGGGAAGAAACACCATATATTTT. It encodes CASSQVPGGRNTIYF.

A few counts support this clone. The rearrangement joins TRBV7-9 to TRBJ2-7; the D gene is possibly TRBD1 (6 bases). The CDR3 length is 13 residues. Between the trimmed V and J ends, which lost 3 bases and 3 bases, there was a span of 9 bases. Germline V gene data show CDR1 as SEHNR and CDR2 as FQNEAQ (reference sequence). The CDR3 loop reads CASSLGHLYEQYF. As DNA, the CDR3 is TGTGCCAGCAGCTTGGGACATCTCTACGAGCAGTACTTC.

The chain employs TRBV19 and TRBJ1-1; 11 bases are a match to TRBD1. CDR3 size: 15 residues. Germline lookup yields CDR1 LNHDA and CDR2 SQIVND (reference sequence). Trimming removed 4 bases from V and 6 bases from J; junction bases left unmatched: 7. DNA of the CDR3: TGTGCCAGTAGTACGAGGACAGGGGGCATGGCTGAAGCTTTCTTT. This gives the protein CASSTRTGGMAEAFF.

The V call is TRBV6-1, the J call TRBJ2-6; D assignment may be TRBD1 or TRBD2 (6 bases each). V lost 0 bases and J 0 bases, leaving 12 bases between the germline ends. Germline V CDR1 and CDR2: MNHNS, SASEGT. CDR3 length equals 18 residues. The CDR3 protein is CASSEALGGNSGANVLTF. Here the CDR3 DNA reads TGTGCCAGCAGTGAAGCGCTAGGGGGGAACTCTGGGGCCAACGTCCTGACTTTC.

The V gene is TRBV4-1, the J gene TRBJ2-2; D may be TRBD2 (6 bases). This CDR3 region has 17 residues. Germline-derived CDR1 and CDR2 are MGHRA and YSYEKL. V dropped 5 bases and J dropped 0 bases, with 16 bases sitting between them. The CDR3 DNA is TGCGCCAGCAGCAAAGGCGGAGGGCAGTCGAACACCGGGGAGCTGTTTTTT. Protein sequence: CASSKGGGQSNTGELFF.

This clone is a singleton in its sample. The chain links TRBV2 to TRBJ1-1; TRBD1 is a possible D gene (6 bases). V was clipped by 7 bases and J by 1 base, with 13 bases between them. This CDR3 is built from 14 residues. Germline values: CDR1 SNHLY, CDR2 FYNNEI. Here the CDR3 DNA reads TGTGCCAGCACCCGAGAGGGGGGGAACACTGAAGCTTTCTTT. This sequence encodes CASTREGGNTEAFF.

The CDR3 sequence: CASSEAGGTYNEQFF. CDR3 sequence (DNA): TGTGCCAGCAGTGAGGCGGGAGGGACCTACAATGAGCAGTTCTTC. The rearrangement uses TRBV28 and TRBJ2-1, with 9 bases identical to TRBD2. Germline V gene sequence: CDR1 MDHEN, CDR2 SYDVKM. The CDR3 totals 15 residues. With 5 bases clipped from V and 2 bases from J, the junction kept 4 bases outside the gene matches.

The V gene is TRBV2, the J gene TRBJ2-5; 12 bases match TRBD2. This CDR3 has 13 residues. CDR1 SNHLY and CDR2 FYNNEI come from the germline V gene. Unmatched junction bases numbered 3, after V lost 10 bases and J lost 3 bases. The CDR3 spells CANASGREETQYF. The CDR3 DNA is TGTGCCAACGCTAGCGGGAGGGAAGAGACCCAGTACTTC. Based on the CDR3 plus reference TRBV2 and TRBJ2-5, the full variable domain is EPEVTQTPSHQVTQMGQEVILRCVPISNHLYFYWYRQILGQKVEFLVSFYNNEISEKSEIFDDQFSVERPDGSNFTLKIRSTKLEDSAMYFCANASGREETQYFGPGTRLLVL.

The rearrangement links TRBV5-1 to TRBJ2-7, with 7 bases aligning to TRBD1. V trimming: 2 bases; J trimming: 1 base; junction bases outside the gene matches: 6. Germline lookup yields CDR1 SGHRS and CDR2 YFSETQ. The CDR3 extends over 15 amino acids. The CDR3 reads CASSLGDSGSYEQYF. The CDR3 region has the DNA TGCGCCAGCAGCTTAGGGGACAGCGGATCCTACGAGCAGTACTTC.

The gene calls are TRBV28 and TRBJ1-1; D is undetermined. From germline, CDR1 is MDHEN and CDR2 SYDVKM. This CDR3 has 16 residues. Trimming took off 3 bases at V and 0 bases at J, with 14 bases between the two ends. CDR3 nucleotides: TGTGCCAGCAGTTTTTACCGGGCCCTCCTGAACACTGAAGCTTTCTTT. This codes for CASSFYRALLNTEAFF.